The 24 T cell receptor beta chains reported below all come from one sample, sequenced in a study of cytomegalovirus exposure and HLA in healthy donors. PCR employed 60 Vbeta and 13 Jbeta primers. Clones were sequenced by immunoSEQ multiplex PCR, and TCRdb holds only the in-frame ones, with some missing. The table has about 130,000 clones, about 78% seen once. Sequenced input: PBMCs. The receptor set was obtained from a female donor in good health and CMV-seronegative.

The rearrangement joins TRBV19 to TRBJ1-4; D is undetermined. CDR3 length equals 12 residues. V shed 7 bases and J shed 0 bases, with 3 bases lying between them. Germline CDR1 is LNHDA and CDR2 is SQIVND (reference sequence). CDR3 in amino acids: CASTSTNEKLFF. Here the CDR3 DNA reads TGTGCCAGTACATCAACTAATGAAAAACTGTTTTTT.

CDR3 DNA sequence: TGTGCCAGCAGCCAGGGACTAGCGGTCCAAGAGACCCAGTACTTC. It specifies CASSQGLAVQETQYF. The chain uses TRBV5-4 and TRBJ2-5, with 11 bases fitting TRBD2. The V gene end was trimmed by 4 bases and the J gene end by 1 base; junction bases not matched to a gene: 3. Germline loops: CDR1 SGHNT, CDR2 YYREEE (reference sequence). The CDR3 has 15 amino acids.

This clone was seen a handful of times. Here the CDR3 reads CATSTKSITGTGNYEQYF. The CDR3 coding sequence is TGTGCCACCAGCACTAAAAGCATCACCGGGACAGGGAACTACGAGCAGTACTTC. The rearrangement uses TRBV15 and TRBJ2-7; 9 nucleotides align to TRBD1. The germline CDR1 and CDR2 sequences are LNHNV and YYDKDF (reference sequence). Unmatched junction bases numbered 16, after V lost 4 bases and J lost 3 bases. The CDR3 contains 18 residues.

V and J are TRBV6-4 and TRBJ2-3; possibly TRBD2 for D (7 bases). This CDR3 is built from 13 residues. From germline, CDR1 is MRHNA and CDR2 SNTAGT. V was clipped by 5 bases and J by 3 bases, with 9 bases between them. For the CDR3, the DNA is TGTGCCAGCAGTAGCGGGACAACAGATACGCAGTATTTT. Amino acids: CASSSGTTDTQYF.

This chain joins TRBV9 and TRBJ2-5; 8 positions match TRBD1. CDR1 is SGDLS and CDR2 is YYNGEE in the germline V gene. The CDR3 totals 15 residues. The ends lost 0 bases at V and 1 base at J; junction bases unmatched: 2. CDR3 loop: CASSVVQGGQETQYF. The CDR3 DNA follows: TGTGCCAGCAGCGTAGTACAGGGGGGCCAAGAGACCCAGTACTTC.

This clone was seen just once. This chain joins TRBV13 and TRBJ2-1; the D gene is possibly TRBD2 (5 bases). Per germline, CDR1 PRHDT and CDR2 FYEKMQ (reference sequence). This CDR3 region has 13 residues. V was trimmed by 3 bases and J by 7 bases, leaving 10 bases between them. DNA of the CDR3: TGTGCCAGCAGCTTGTCACGGGGAAATGAGCAGTTCTTC. It codes for CASSLSRGNEQFF. Together with reference TRBV13 and TRBJ2-1, the CDR3 gives the full variable domain: AAGVIQSPRHLIKEKRETATLKCYPIPRHDTVYWYQQGPGQDPQFLISFYEKMQSDKGSIPDRFSAQQFSDYHSELNMSSLELGDSALYFCASSLSRGNEQFFGPGTRLTVL.

V gene TRBV13 combines with J gene TRBJ1-4; tentatively, D is TRBD1 (5 bases). The CDR3 spans 15 residues. The V end lost 7 bases, the J end lost 1 base, and 13 bases lay between the germline ends. Germline CDR1 PRHDT, CDR2 FYEKMQ (reference sequence). This CDR3 reads CASTSGGETNEKLFF. The CDR3 bases are TGTGCCAGCACCTCCGGGGGAGAAACTAATGAAAAACTGTTTTTT.

This chain connects TRBV19 to TRBJ2-1, with 9 nucleotides matching TRBD2. Germline V gene sequence: CDR1 LNHDA, CDR2 SQIVND (reference sequence). J was trimmed by 7 bases and V by 6 bases; bases with no gene match: 13. The CDR3 runs 16 residues. CDR3 nucleotides: TGTGCCAGTAGCCACGAAGCGCGGGGGGGCCATAATGAGCAGTTCTTC. This codes for CASSHEARGGHNEQFF. Looking up the rest from reference TRBV19 and TRBJ2-1 gives the full variable domain: DGGITQSPKYLFRKEGQNVTLSCEQNLNHDAMYWYRQDPGQGLRLIYYSQIVNDFQKGDIAEGYSVSREKKESFPLTVTSAQKNPTAFYLCASSHEARGGHNEQFFGPGTRLTVL.

The chain joins TRBV6-5 to TRBJ1-2, with D perhaps matching TRBD1 (5 bases). Germline assignment: CDR1 MNHEY and CDR2 SVGAGI. V gave up 10 bases and J gave up 4 bases, with 13 bases separating them. The CDR3 covers 12 residues. CDR3 region: CATARGGYGYTF. The CDR3 DNA follows: TGTGCCACGGCGAGGGGAGGCTATGGCTACACCTTC.

This clone was observed a handful of times. The chain carries TRBV6-1 and TRBJ2-7; TRBD1 is a possible D gene (5 bases). The V end lost 5 bases, the J end lost 3 bases, and 11 bases lay between the germline ends. Germline loops: CDR1 MNHNS, CDR2 SASEGT. The CDR3 is made up of 13 amino acids. For the CDR3, the DNA is TGTGCCAGCAGTAAAGGACAAAACTACGAGCAGTACTTC. Its protein product is CASSKGQNYEQYF.

CDR3: CASSTTTRTEAFF. The CDR3 DNA sequence: TGTGCCAGCAGCACCACGACACGTACTGAAGCTTTCTTT. V usage is TRBV21-1 and J usage is TRBJ1-1; TRBD1, the table's D call, was not compared with the DNA. TRBV21-1 is noted as a pseudogene. This CDR3 has 13 residues.

The chain recombines TRBV6-1 with TRBJ1-1; D is unresolved. The CDR3 length is 13 residues. CDR1 is MNHNS, CDR2 SASEGT, per germline. V shed 2 bases and J shed 4 bases, with 8 bases lying between them. The CDR3 DNA reads TGTGCCAGCAGTGAATTCGGGGTCACTGAAGCTTTCTTT. Its translation is CASSEFGVTEAFF.

The chain employs TRBV7-9 and TRBJ1-4, with D unresolved. Germline V gives CDR1 SEHNR, CDR2 FQNEAQ (reference sequence). There are 13 residues in the CDR3. V lost 6 bases and J 11 bases, leaving 16 bases between the germline ends. CDR3: CASSAEGGGKLFF. Here the CDR3 DNA reads TGTGCCAGCAGTGCGGAGGGTGGCGGGAAACTGTTTTTT.

The chain uses TRBV5-4 and TRBJ1-1; weak D call: TRBD1 (5 bases). This CDR3 is built from 15 residues. Trimming stripped 2 bases from V and 0 bases from J, with 11 bases between. The germline V gene encodes CDR1 SGHNT and CDR2 YYREEE (reference sequence). CDR3 sequence: CASSLRGYMNTEAFF. The CDR3 nucleotides read TGTGCCAGCAGCTTAAGGGGATACATGAACACTGAAGCTTTCTTT.

The CDR3 spells CASSFGRDNSPLHF. CDR3 nucleotide sequence: TGTGCCAGCAGTTTTGGCAGGGATAATTCACCCCTCCACTTT. The V gene is TRBV7-9, the J gene TRBJ1-6; D possibly corresponds to TRBD1 (5 bases). The CDR3 is 14 amino acids. Deletions cut 6 bases from V and 5 bases from J, with 11 bases between. Germline lookup yields CDR1 SEHNR and CDR2 FQNEAQ (reference sequence).

The rearrangement uses TRBV5-4 and TRBJ1-6; 8 bases line up with TRBD1. The trim removed 4 bases at V and 10 bases at J, leaving 7 bases unmatched. Germline CDR1 and CDR2: SGHNT and YYREEE (reference sequence). The CDR3 consists of 14 residues. CDR3 amino acids: CASSPGQGLSPLHF. In DNA, the CDR3 is TGTGCCAGCAGCCCCGGACAGGGTTTGTCACCCCTCCACTTT.

The rearrangement uses TRBV15 and TRBJ1-5; D gene unclear. Germline CDR1 LNHNV, CDR2 YYDKDF (reference sequence). The germline V and J ends were trimmed by 0 bases and 6 bases, with 6 bases remaining between them. This CDR3 is 13 amino acids long. CDR3 nucleotide sequence: TGTGCCACCAGCAGAGATCGAGGTCAGCCCCAGCATTTT. Residues: CATSRDRGQPQHF.

The chain carries TRBV5-5 and TRBJ2-1; the match to TRBD2 covers 14 bases. CDR1 and CDR2 (germline): SGHKS, YYEKEE (reference sequence). Trimming removed 4 bases from V and 7 bases from J; junction bases left unmatched: 10. The CDR3 covers 17 residues. CDR3 residues: CASSAPGLAGAGNEQFF. In DNA, the CDR3 is TGTGCCAGCAGCGCCCCGGGACTAGCGGGGGCGGGGAATGAGCAGTTCTTC.

DNA for the CDR3: TGTGCCAGCAGTGAAGCGCGGCTAGCGGCCGAGCAGTACTTC. Amino acids: CASSEARLAAEQYF. The chain links TRBV2 to TRBJ2-7; 7 bases align to TRBD2. CDR1 and CDR2 from the germline V gene are SNHLY and FYNNEI. The J segment lost 6 bases and the V segment lost 0 bases, leaving 5 bases of the junction unmatched. The length of the CDR3 is 14 residues.

The CDR3 DNA reads as TGTGCCAGCAGACACAGGGATAACTATGGCTACACCTTC. Translation: CASRHRDNYGYTF. This chain joins TRBV4-2 and TRBJ1-2; tentatively, D is TRBD1 (6 bases). V was trimmed by 6 bases and J by 1 base, leaving 9 bases between them. Germline CDR1 reads LGHNA; CDR2 reads YNFKEQ. This CDR3 spans 13 amino acids.

The chain links TRBV6-6 to TRBJ1-5; unclear D gene. Germline CDR1 MNHNY, CDR2 SVGAGI (reference sequence). V was cut by 0 bases and J by 7 bases, with 16 bases left in between. The length of the CDR3 is 16 residues. The DNA for the CDR3 is TGTGCCAGCAGTTACTCGTCGGATAGCAATCCACAGCCCCAGCATTTT. Translated, it gives CASSYSSDSNPQPQHF.

J is TRBJ2-3 and V is TRBV12-5, with a weak D call TRBD2 (6 bases). The CDR3 has 14 residues. Germline V gene data show CDR1 as LGHNT and CDR2 as FRNRAP. The V and J ends lost 7 bases and 6 bases respectively, with 17 bases between them. CDR3 region: CASVQSGSADTQYF. The CDR3 coding sequence is TGTGCTAGTGTCCAGAGCGGGTCAGCGGATACGCAGTATTTT.

The V gene is TRBV6-5, the J gene TRBJ1-2; D is unresolved. The V end was cut by 6 bases, the J end by 3 bases, with 11 bases between. Germline CDR1 is MNHEY and CDR2 is SVGAGI. There are 13 residues in the CDR3. In nucleotides, the CDR3 is TGTGCCAGCAGGAGGGCCAAGTACTATGGCTACACCTTC. Its protein is CASRRAKYYGYTF.

The chain recombines TRBV5-1 with TRBJ1-2; unclear D gene. V was cut by 2 bases and J by 7 bases, with 15 bases left in between. Germline V CDR1 and CDR2: SGHRS, YFSETQ. The CDR3 consists of 14 residues. CDR3 protein: CASSFAGGLSGYTF. The CDR3 DNA reads TGCGCCAGCAGCTTTGCAGGAGGCCTCAGTGGCTACACCTTC.